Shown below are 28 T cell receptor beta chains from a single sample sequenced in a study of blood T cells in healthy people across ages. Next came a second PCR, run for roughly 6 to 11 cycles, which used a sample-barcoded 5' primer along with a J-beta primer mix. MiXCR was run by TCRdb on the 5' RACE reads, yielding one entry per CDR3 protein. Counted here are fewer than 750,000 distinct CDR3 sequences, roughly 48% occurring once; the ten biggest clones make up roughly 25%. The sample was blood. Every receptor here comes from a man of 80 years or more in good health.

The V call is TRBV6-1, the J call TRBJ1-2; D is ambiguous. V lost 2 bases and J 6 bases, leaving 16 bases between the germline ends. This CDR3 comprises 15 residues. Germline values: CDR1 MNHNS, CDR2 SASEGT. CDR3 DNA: TGTGCCAGCAGTGAAACTAGTGGCCGGCTGGATGGCTACACCTTC. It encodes CASSETSGRLDGYTF.

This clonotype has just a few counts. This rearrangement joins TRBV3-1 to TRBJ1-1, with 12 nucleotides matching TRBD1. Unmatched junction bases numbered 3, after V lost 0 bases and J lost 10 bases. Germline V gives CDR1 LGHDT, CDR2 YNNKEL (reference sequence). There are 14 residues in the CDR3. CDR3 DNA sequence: TGTGCCAGCAGCCAAGATGGGGGACAGGGGGCAGCTTTCTTT. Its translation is CASSQDGGQGAAFF.

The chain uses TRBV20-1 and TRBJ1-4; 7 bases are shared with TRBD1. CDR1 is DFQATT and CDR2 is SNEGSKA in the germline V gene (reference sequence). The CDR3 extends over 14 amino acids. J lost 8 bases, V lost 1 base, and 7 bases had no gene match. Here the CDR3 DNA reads TGCAGTGCTAGAGGAATGGGACAGACCGAAAAACTGTTTTTT. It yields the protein CSARGMGQTEKLFF.

Here the CDR3 DNA reads TGCAGCGTTGGTGAGTCAGGGGGATACAATGAGCAGTACTTC. Amino acids: CSVGESGGYNEQYF. This chain uses TRBV29-1 with TRBJ2-5, with TRBD1 identical over 7 bases. This CDR3 is built from 14 residues. The germline CDR1 and CDR2 sequences are SQVTM and ANQGSEA. The J segment lost 11 bases and the V segment lost 4 bases, leaving 16 bases of the junction unmatched.

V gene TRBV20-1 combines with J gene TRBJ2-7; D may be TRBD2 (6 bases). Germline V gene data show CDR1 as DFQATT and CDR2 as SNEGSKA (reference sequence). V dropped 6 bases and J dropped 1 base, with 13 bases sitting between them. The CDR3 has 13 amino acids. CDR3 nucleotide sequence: TGCAGTGCCACGGTCCGGGAGTCCTACGAGCAGTACTTC. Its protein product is CSATVRESYEQYF.

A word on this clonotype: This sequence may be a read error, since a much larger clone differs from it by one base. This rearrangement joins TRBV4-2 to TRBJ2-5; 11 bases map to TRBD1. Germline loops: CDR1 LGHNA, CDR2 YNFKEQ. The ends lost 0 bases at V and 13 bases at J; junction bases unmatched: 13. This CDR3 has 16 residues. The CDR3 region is CASSQEIGTGGRERYF. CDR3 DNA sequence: TGTGCCAGCAGCCAAGAGATCGGGACAGGGGGGCGCGAGCGGTACTTC.

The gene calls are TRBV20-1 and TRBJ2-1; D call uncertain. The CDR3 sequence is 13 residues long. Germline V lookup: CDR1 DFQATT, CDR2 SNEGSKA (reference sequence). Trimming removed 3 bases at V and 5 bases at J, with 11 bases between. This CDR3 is CSARAATDNEQFF. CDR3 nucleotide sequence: TGCAGTGCTAGGGCAGCCACCGACAATGAGCAGTTCTTC.

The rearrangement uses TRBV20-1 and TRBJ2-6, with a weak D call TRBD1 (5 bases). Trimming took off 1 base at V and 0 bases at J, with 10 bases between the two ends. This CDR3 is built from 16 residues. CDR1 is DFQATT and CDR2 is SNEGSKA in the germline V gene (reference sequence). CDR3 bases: TGCAGTGCTAGAGCTGTGACAGACTCTGGGGCCAACGTCCTGACTTTC. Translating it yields CSARAVTDSGANVLTF.

CDR3: CASNIAGHPYEQYF. In nucleotides, the CDR3 is TGTGCCAGCAATATTGCGGGACACCCCTACGAGCAGTACTTC. The rearrangement links TRBV7-2 to TRBJ2-7, with D perhaps matching TRBD1 or TRBD2 (6 bases each). Germline assignment: CDR1 SGHTA and CDR2 FQGNSA. This CDR3 comprises 14 residues. V was trimmed by 7 bases and J by 2 bases, leaving 15 bases between them.

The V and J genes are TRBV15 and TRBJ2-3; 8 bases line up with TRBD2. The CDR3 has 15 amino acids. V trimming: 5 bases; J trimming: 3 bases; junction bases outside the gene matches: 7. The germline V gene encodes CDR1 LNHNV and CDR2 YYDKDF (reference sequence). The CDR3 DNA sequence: TGTGCCACCAGCGGCGGGGGGTTTCTGACAGATACGCAGTATTTT. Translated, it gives CATSGGGFLTDTQYF. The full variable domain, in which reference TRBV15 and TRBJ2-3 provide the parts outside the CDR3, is DAMVIQNPRYQVTQFGKPVTLSCSQTLNHNVMYWYQQKSSQAPKLLFHYYDKDFNNEADTPDNFQSRRPNTSFCFLDIRSPGLGDTAMYLCATSGGGFLTDTQYFGPGTRLTVL.

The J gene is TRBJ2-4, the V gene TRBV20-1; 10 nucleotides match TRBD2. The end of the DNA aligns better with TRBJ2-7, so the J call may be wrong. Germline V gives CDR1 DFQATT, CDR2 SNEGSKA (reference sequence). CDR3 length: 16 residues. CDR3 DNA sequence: TGCAGTGCTAGAGGCAGCGGGGGGGGACAAACCTACGAGCAGTACTTC. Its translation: CSARGSGGGQTYEQYF.

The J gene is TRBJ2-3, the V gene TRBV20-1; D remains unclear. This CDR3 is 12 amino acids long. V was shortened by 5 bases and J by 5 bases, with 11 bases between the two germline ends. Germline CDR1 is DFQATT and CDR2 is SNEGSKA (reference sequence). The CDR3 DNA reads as TGCAGTGCTCCCTATAGAGGAGATACGCAGTATTTT. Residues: CSAPYRGDTQYF.

In nucleotides, the CDR3 is TGTGCCAGCAGCTTAGGGGGTCACGAAGGGGTGTTCTTC. Amino acids: CASSLGGHEGVFF. The rearrangement joins TRBV7-2 to TRBJ2-1; TRBD1 is a possible D gene (5 bases). Germline V gene data show CDR1 as SGHTA and CDR2 as FQGNSA. Trimming shortened V by 1 base and J by 15 bases, and 16 bases separated the two germline ends. This CDR3 is 13 amino acids long.

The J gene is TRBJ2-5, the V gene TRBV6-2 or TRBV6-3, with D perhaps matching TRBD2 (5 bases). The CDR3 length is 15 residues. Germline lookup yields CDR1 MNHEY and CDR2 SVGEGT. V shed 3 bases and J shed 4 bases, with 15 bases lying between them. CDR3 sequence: CASSYEGSPRETQYF. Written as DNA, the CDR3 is TGTGCCAGCAGTTATGAGGGTTCCCCGCGAGAGACCCAGTACTTC.

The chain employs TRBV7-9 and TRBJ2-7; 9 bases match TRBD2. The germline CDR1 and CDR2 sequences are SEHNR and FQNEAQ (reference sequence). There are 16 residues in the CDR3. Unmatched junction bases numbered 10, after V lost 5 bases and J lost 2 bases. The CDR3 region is CASSPLGAGGPYEQYF. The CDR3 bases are TGTGCCAGCAGCCCATTGGGGGCGGGGGGGCCCTACGAGCAGTACTTC.

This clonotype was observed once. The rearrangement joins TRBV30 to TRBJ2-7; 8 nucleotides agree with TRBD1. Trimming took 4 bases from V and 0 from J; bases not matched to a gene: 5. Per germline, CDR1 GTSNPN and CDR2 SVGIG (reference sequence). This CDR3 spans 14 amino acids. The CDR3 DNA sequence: TGTGCCTGGAACAGGGACAGGAGCTCCTACGAGCAGTACTTC. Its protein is CAWNRDRSSYEQYF.

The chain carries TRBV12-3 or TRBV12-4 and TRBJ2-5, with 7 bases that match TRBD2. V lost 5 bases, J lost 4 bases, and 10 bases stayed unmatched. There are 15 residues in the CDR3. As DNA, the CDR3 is TGTGCCAGCAGTCAGCGGACTAGTTTGGGAGAGACCCAGTACTTC. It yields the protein CASSQRTSLGETQYF.

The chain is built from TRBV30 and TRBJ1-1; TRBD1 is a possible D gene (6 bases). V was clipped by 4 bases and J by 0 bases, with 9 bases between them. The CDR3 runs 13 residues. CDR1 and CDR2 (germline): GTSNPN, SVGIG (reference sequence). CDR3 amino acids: CAWTGQMNTEAFF. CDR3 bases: TGTGCCTGGACCGGACAGATGAACACTGAAGCTTTCTTT.

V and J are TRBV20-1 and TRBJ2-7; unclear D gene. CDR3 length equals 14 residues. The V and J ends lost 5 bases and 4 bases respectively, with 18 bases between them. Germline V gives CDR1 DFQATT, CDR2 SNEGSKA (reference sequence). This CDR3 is CSAQARFALYEQYF. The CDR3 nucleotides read TGCAGTGCTCAGGCCCGATTTGCGTTGTACGAGCAGTACTTC.

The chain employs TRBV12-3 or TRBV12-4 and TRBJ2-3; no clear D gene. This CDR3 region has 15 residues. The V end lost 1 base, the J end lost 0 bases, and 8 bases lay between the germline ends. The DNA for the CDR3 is TGTGCCAGCAGTTTAGGAGATACTAGCACAGATACGCAGTATTTT. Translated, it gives CASSLGDTSTDTQYF.

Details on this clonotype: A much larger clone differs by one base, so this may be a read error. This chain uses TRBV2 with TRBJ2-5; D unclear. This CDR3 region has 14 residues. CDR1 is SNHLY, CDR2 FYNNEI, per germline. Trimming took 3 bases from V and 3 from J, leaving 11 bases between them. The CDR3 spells CASSDTSLKETQYF. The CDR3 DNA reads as TGTGCCAGCAGTGATACAAGTCTGAAAGAGACCCAGTACTTC.

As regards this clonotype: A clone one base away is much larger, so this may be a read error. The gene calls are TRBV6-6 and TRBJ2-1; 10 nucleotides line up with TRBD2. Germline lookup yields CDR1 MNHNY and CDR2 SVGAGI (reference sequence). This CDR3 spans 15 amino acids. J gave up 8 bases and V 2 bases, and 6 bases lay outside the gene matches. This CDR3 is CASSYGSGGGDEQFF. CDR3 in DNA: TGTGCCAGCAGTTACGGGAGCGGGGGGGGCGATGAGCAGTTCTTC.

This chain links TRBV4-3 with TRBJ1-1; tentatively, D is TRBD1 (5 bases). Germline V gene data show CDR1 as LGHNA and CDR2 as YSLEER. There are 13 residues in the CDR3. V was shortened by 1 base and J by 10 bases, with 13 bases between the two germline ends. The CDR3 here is CASSQVGTPGAFF. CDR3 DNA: TGCGCCAGCAGCCAAGTAGGGACCCCTGGAGCTTTCTTT.

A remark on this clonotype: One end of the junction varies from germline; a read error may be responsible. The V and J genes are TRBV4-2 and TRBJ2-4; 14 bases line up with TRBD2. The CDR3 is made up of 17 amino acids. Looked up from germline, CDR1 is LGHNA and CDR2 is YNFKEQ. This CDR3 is CASSQEGLAGVKNILYF. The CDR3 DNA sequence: TGTGCCAGCAGCCAAGAGGGACTAGCGGGAGTCAAAAACATTCTGTACTTC.

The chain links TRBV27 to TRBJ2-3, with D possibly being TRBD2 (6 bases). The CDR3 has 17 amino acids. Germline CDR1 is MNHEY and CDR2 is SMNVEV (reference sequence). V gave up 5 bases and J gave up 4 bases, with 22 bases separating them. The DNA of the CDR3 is TGTGCCAGCAGTCCTGGGTGGGGGGTGGCAACGGCAGATACGCAGTATTTT. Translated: CASSPGWGVATADTQYF.

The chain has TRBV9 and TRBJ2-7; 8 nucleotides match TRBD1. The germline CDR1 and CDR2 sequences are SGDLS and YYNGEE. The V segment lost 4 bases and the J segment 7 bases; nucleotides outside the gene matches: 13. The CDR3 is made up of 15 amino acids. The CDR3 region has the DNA TGTGCCAGCAGCCCCCAGGGGGCAGGGGGCTATGAGCAGTACTTC. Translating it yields CASSPQGAGGYEQYF.

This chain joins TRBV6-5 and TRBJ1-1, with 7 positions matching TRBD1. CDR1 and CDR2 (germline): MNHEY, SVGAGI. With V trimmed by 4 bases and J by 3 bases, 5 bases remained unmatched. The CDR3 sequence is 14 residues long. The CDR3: CASSLRQGDTEAFF. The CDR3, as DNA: TGTGCCAGCAGTTTAAGACAGGGAGACACTGAAGCTTTCTTT.

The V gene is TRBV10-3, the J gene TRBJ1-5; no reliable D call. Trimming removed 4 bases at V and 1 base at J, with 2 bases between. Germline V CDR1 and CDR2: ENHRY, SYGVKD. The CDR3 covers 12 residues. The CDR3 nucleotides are TGTGCCATCAGTGGAAGCAATCAGCCCCAGCATTTT. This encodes CAISGSNQPQHF.